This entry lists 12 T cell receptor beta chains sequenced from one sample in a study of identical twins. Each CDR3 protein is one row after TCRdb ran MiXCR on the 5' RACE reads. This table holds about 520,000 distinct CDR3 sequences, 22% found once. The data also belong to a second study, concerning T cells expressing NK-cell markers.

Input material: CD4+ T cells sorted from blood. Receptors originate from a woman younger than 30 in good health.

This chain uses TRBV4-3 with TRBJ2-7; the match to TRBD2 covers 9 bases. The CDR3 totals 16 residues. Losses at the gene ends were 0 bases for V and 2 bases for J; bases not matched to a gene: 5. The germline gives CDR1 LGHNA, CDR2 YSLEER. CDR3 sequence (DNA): TGCGCCAGCAGCCAAGATCTGGGCGGGAGGGCCTACGAGCAGTACTTC. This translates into CASSQDLGGRAYEQYF.

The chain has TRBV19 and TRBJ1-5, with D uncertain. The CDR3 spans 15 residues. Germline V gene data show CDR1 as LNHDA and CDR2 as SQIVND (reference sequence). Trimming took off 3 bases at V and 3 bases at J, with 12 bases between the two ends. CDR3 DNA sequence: TGTGCCAGTAGTATGGGTCGAGCAATCAATCAGCCCCAGCATTTT. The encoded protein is CASSMGRAINQPQHF.

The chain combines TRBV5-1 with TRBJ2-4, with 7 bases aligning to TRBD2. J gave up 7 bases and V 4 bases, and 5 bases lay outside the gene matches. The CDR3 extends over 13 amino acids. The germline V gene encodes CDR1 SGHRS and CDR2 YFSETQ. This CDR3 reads CASSPAGENIQYF. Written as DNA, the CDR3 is TGCGCCAGCAGCCCCGCGGGGGAGAACATTCAGTACTTC.

CDR3 sequence: CASSLTGGGYGYTF. In nucleotides, the CDR3 is TGTGCCAGCAGTTTGACAGGGGGGGGCTATGGCTACACCTTC. This sequence joins TRBV6-5 and TRBJ1-2; 9 bases fit TRBD1. The CDR3 consists of 14 residues. J was trimmed by 4 bases and V by 4 bases; bases with no gene match: 4. Germline V gene sequence: CDR1 MNHEY, CDR2 SVGAGI.

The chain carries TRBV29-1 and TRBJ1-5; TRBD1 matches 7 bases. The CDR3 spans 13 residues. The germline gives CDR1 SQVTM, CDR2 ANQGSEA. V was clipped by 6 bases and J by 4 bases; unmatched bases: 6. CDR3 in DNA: TGCAGCGTGGCAATCAGGGGGAATCAGCCCCAGCATTTT. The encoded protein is CSVAIRGNQPQHF.

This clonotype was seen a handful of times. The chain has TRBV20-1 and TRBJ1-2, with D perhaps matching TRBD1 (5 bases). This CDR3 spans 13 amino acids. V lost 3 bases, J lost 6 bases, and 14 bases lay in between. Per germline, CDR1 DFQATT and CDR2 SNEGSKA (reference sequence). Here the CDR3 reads CSARSQGSNGYTF. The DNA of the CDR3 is TGCAGTGCTAGGAGCCAGGGATCGAATGGCTACACCTTC.

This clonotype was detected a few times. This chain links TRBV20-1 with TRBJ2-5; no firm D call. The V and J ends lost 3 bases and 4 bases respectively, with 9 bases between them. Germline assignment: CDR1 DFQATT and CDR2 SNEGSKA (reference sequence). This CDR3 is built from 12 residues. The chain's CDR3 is CSASLSVETQYF. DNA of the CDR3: TGCAGTGCTAGTCTCAGCGTAGAGACCCAGTACTTC.

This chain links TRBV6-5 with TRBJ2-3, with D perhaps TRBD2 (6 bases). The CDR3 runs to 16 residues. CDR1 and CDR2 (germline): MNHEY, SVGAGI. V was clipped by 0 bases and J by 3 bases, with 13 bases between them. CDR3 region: CASSYSKPGVTDTQYF. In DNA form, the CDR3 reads TGTGCCAGCAGTTACTCGAAGCCGGGGGTTACAGATACGCAGTATTTT.

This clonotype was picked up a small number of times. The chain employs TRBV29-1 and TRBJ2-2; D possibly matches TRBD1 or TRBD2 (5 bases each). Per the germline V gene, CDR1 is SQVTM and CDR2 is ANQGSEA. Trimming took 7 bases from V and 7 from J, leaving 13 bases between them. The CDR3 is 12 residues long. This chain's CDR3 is CSAGAVHGELFF. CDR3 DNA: TGCAGCGCCGGGGCAGTGCACGGGGAGCTGTTTTTT.

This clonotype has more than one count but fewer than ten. DNA for the CDR3: TGTGCCAGCAGCTTAGAAATCGCAGGGCGCGGCTACACCTTC. This sequence encodes CASSLEIAGRGYTF. The rearrangement links TRBV7-9 to TRBJ1-2; possibly TRBD1 for D (5 bases). CDR1 is SEHNR, CDR2 FQNEAQ, per germline (reference sequence). V dropped 1 base and J dropped 8 bases, with 14 bases sitting between them. This CDR3 is 14 amino acids long.

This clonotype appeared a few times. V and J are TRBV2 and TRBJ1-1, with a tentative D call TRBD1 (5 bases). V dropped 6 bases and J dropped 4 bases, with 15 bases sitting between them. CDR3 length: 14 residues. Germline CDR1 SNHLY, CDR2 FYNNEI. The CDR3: CASRDGRGGTEAFF. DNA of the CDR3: TGTGCCAGCAGGGACGGGAGGGGTGGCACTGAAGCTTTCTTT.

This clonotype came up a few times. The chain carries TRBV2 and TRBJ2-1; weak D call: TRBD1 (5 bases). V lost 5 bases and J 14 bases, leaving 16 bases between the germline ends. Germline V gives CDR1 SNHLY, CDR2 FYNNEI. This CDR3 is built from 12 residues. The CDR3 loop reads CASSFRALGKFF. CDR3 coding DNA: TGTGCCAGCAGTTTCAGGGCCCTGGGGAAGTTCTTC. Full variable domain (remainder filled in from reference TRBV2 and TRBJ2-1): EPEVTQTPSHQVTQMGQEVILRCVPISNHLYFYWYRQILGQKVEFLVSFYNNEISEKSEIFDDQFSVERPDGSNFTLKIRSTKLEDSAMYFCASSFRALGKFFGPGTRLTVL.